Shown below are 21 T cell receptor beta chains from a single sample sequenced in a study of OX40 agonist ivuxolimab in advanced cancers. Here immunoSEQ multiplex PCR was the method, and the copy in TCRdb shows in-frame clones only, minus some. The profile shows almost 50,000 clones, around four fifths of them singletons. This specimen was CD4+ or CD8+ T cells sorted from blood, taken in a trial of the OX40 agonist ivuxolimab. All receptors come from an adult with an advanced solid tumor such as melanoma, head and neck, liver or kidney cancer.

V usage is TRBV7-2 and J usage is TRBJ2-3; TRBD2 is a possible D gene (5 bases). This CDR3 contains 16 residues. V dropped 5 bases and J dropped 0 bases, with 15 bases sitting between them. Per the germline V gene, CDR1 is SGHTA and CDR2 is FQGNSA. The CDR3, as DNA: TGTGCCAGCAGCCGAAGGTGGCGGGCTAGCACAGATACGCAGTATTTT. Amino acids: CASSRRWRASTDTQYF.

The chain has TRBV7-8 and TRBJ2-7; perhaps TRBD1 as D (7 bases). The V and J ends lost 3 bases and 7 bases respectively, with 13 bases between them. CDR1 SGHVS and CDR2 FQNEAQ come from the germline V gene. The CDR3 spans 13 residues. CDR3 nucleotide sequence: TGTGCCAGCAGCTTCGGACAGGCGGGGGAGCAGTACTTC. Translation gives CASSFGQAGEQYF. The full variable domain, rest sourced from reference TRBV7-8 and TRBJ2-7, is GAGVSQSPRYKVAKRGQDVALRCDPISGHVSLFWYQQALGQGPEFLTYFQNEAQLDKSGLPSDRFFAERPEGSVSTLKIQRTQQEDSAVYLCASSFGQAGEQYFGPGTRLTVT.

This chain uses TRBV6-5 with TRBJ2-5, with 8 bases aligning to TRBD2. The trim removed 0 bases at V and 1 base at J, leaving 1 base unmatched. The germline V gene encodes CDR1 MNHEY and CDR2 SVGAGI. The CDR3 covers 15 residues. The CDR3 nucleotides read TGTGCCAGCAGTTACTCGCGGGAGGTCCAAGAGACCCAGTACTTC. Amino acids: CASSYSREVQETQYF.

The chain joins TRBV11-2 to TRBJ2-1; TRBD2 agrees at 8 bases. Germline CDR1 SGHAT, CDR2 FQNNGV. V gave up 4 bases and J gave up 6 bases; unmatched junction bases: 8. There are 15 residues in the CDR3. CDR3 residues: CASSYRGLVTNEQFF. The CDR3 bases are TGTGCCAGCAGCTATAGGGGACTAGTAACCAATGAGCAGTTCTTC.

The chain uses TRBV19 and TRBJ2-3; 9 bases fit TRBD1. The CDR3 is 14 amino acids. Germline V gene sequence: CDR1 LNHDA, CDR2 SQIVND (reference sequence). The trim removed 6 bases at V and 1 base at J, leaving 2 bases unmatched. CDR3 bases: TGTGCCAGTAGGAGGACAGGGGGCACAGATACGCAGTATTTT. Protein sequence: CASRRTGGTDTQYF.

V is TRBV28 and J is TRBJ2-6, with 10 bases fitting TRBD2. The junction had 11 bases not matched to a gene; V was cut back by 6 bases and J by 0 bases. The CDR3 consists of 19 residues. The V gene's germline CDR1 is MDHEN and CDR2 SYDVKM. DNA of the CDR3: TGTGCCAGCAGCCCCGCTGGACTAGCGGAAAGCTCTGGGGCCAACGTCCTGACTTTC. Translating it yields CASSPAGLAESSGANVLTF.

The rearrangement joins TRBV28 to TRBJ1-5; 8 nucleotides match TRBD1. This CDR3 spans 14 amino acids. CDR1 and CDR2 from the germline V gene are MDHEN and SYDVKM. After removal of 4 bases from V and 4 bases from J, the junction contained 3 bases not matched to a gene. The DNA for the CDR3 is TGTGCCAGCAGTTCGGACAGGGTTAATCAGCCCCAGCATTTT. Residues: CASSSDRVNQPQHF.

V gene TRBV13 combines with J gene TRBJ2-3; 8 bases align to TRBD2. Losses at the gene ends were 7 bases for V and 6 bases for J; bases not matched to a gene: 15. From germline, CDR1 is PRHDT and CDR2 FYEKMQ (reference sequence). CDR3 length: 16 residues. The CDR3 protein is CASTASGRREIDTQYF. CDR3 nucleotides: TGTGCCAGCACAGCTAGCGGGCGACGAGAGATTGATACGCAGTATTTT. The variable domain in full, with the rest retrieved from reference TRBV13 and TRBJ2-3, is AAGVIQSPRHLIKEKRETATLKCYPIPRHDTVYWYQQGPGQDPQFLISFYEKMQSDKGSIPDRFSAQQFSDYHSELNMSSLELGDSALYFCASTASGRREIDTQYFGPGTRLTVL.

The chain carries TRBV28 and TRBJ2-7; D remains ambiguous. This CDR3 spans 14 amino acids. The germline V gene has CDR1 MDHEN and CDR2 SYDVKM. With 4 bases removed from V and 8 bases from J, the gap between germline ends came to 18 bases. DNA for the CDR3: TGTGCCAGCAGTTCCCCCCCCGAGGATCTTCAGCAGTACTTC. Protein product: CASSSPPEDLQQYF.

The chain uses TRBV7-9 and TRBJ2-7, with 8 positions matching TRBD1. Germline V CDR1 and CDR2: SEHNR, FQNEAQ (reference sequence). The CDR3 totals 13 residues. Trimming took 3 bases from V and 7 from J; bases not matched to a gene: 5. The CDR3 sequence is CASSFQGAREQYF. The CDR3 bases are TGTGCCAGCAGCTTCCAGGGGGCCAGGGAGCAGTACTTC.

The genes are TRBV5-6 and TRBJ2-2; 7 bases are a match to TRBD1. The CDR3 spans 15 residues. CDR1 is SGHDT and CDR2 is YYEEEE in the germline V gene. Trimming cost V 4 bases and J 6 bases; bases outside gene matches: 9. The CDR3 loop is CASSTRQGWAGELFF. The CDR3 nucleotides read TGTGCCAGCAGCACCCGACAGGGCTGGGCCGGGGAGCTGTTTTTT.

V usage is TRBV16 and J usage is TRBJ2-6; D gene uncertain. This CDR3 is built from 15 residues. Deletions cut 4 bases from V and 6 bases from J, with 13 bases between. Germline lookup yields CDR1 KGHSY and CDR2 FQNENV. This CDR3 is CASSPNAVQANVLTF. The CDR3 nucleotides are TGTGCCAGCAGCCCTAATGCTGTCCAGGCCAACGTCCTGACTTTC.

The rearrangement uses TRBV7-2 and TRBJ2-4, with TRBD2 identical over 7 bases. From germline, CDR1 is SGHTA and CDR2 FQGNSA. V was clipped by 5 bases and J by 5 bases; unmatched bases: 12. CDR3 length: 16 residues. The chain's CDR3 is CASSLTAGASENIQYF. In nucleotides, the CDR3 is TGTGCCAGCAGCCTGACGGCGGGAGCGTCGGAAAACATTCAGTACTTC.

This chain uses TRBV14 with TRBJ2-1, with a tentative D call TRBD1 (5 bases). The germline V gene has CDR1 SGHDN and CDR2 FVKESK. Trimming left V 0 bases short and J 2 bases short, with 20 bases between. This CDR3 is 19 amino acids long. CDR3 sequence (DNA): TGTGCCAGCAGCCAAGAAAGGTTGGGGCAGGTTGGTCCCTACAATGAGCAGTTCTTC. It codes for CASSQERLGQVGPYNEQFF.

The chain employs TRBV18 and TRBJ1-5; D remains unclear. Looked up from germline, CDR1 is KGHSH and CDR2 is LQKENI. The germline V and J ends were trimmed by 4 bases and 11 bases, with 12 bases remaining between them. The CDR3 is made up of 12 amino acids. The CDR3: CASSREDAAQHF. The CDR3 nucleotides read TGTGCCAGCTCACGGGAGGACGCGGCCCAGCATTTT.

V is TRBV7-9 and J is TRBJ2-7, with D perhaps TRBD2 (6 bases). CDR3 size: 13 residues. V lost 8 bases to trimming and J lost 7 bases, with 18 bases between them. Germline V gene sequence: CDR1 SEHNR, CDR2 FQNEAQ (reference sequence). CDR3 in amino acids: CASSRGTLGEQYF. The CDR3 DNA is TGTGCCAGCTCCCGCGGGACGCTGGGGGAGCAGTACTTC.

This chain links TRBV19 with TRBJ1-5; D uncertain. The CDR3 is 16 amino acids. The V gene lost 2 bases and the J gene lost 0 bases, with 11 bases spanning the gap. Germline CDR1 reads LNHDA; CDR2 reads SQIVND (reference sequence). CDR3 protein: CASSIIQAGSNQPQHF. CDR3 sequence (DNA): TGTGCCAGTAGTATAATCCAGGCAGGTAGCAATCAGCCCCAGCATTTT.

J is TRBJ1-2 and V is TRBV10-3; D is perhaps TRBD1 (5 bases). In germline, CDR1 is ENHRY, CDR2 SYGVKD. The CDR3 covers 13 residues. Trimming removed 7 bases from V and 4 bases from J, with 13 bases in between. The CDR3, as DNA: TGTGCCATCAATCAAGCTAGGGGCTATGGCTACACCTTC. This translates into CAINQARGYGYTF.

This clone was seen a few times. The chain combines TRBV28 with TRBJ1-1; D gene unclear. V shed 3 bases and J shed 4 bases, with 6 bases lying between them. CDR3 length: 12 amino acids. Germline loops: CDR1 MDHEN, CDR2 SYDVKM. CDR3 sequence (DNA): TGTGCCAGCAGTTTGGTCGCCACTGAAGCTTTCTTT. Residues: CASSLVATEAFF.

A single count supports this clone. This rearrangement joins TRBV5-1 to TRBJ2-5; D not certain. Germline V CDR1 and CDR2: SGHRS, YFSETQ. V was clipped by 5 bases and J by 2 bases, with 13 bases between them. The CDR3 runs 14 residues. CDR3 loop: CASRRLAEQETQYF. As DNA, the CDR3 is TGCGCCAGCAGACGGTTGGCAGAGCAAGAGACCCAGTACTTC. Full variable domain (outside the CDR3, taken from reference TRBV5-1 and TRBJ2-5): KAGVTQTPRYLIKTRGQQVTLSCSPISGHRSVSWYQQTPGQGLQFLFEYFSETQRNKGNFPGRFSGRQFSNSRSEMNVSTLELGDSALYLCASRRLAEQETQYFGPGTRLLVL.

The chain joins TRBV14 to TRBJ2-3, with D perhaps TRBD2 (5 bases). The V end was cut by 3 bases, the J end by 1 base, with 26 bases between. The CDR3 is made up of 20 amino acids. The germline CDR1 and CDR2 sequences are SGHDN and FVKESK. CDR3 bases: TGTGCCAGCAGCCATGATTTCATCACGGGGTGGGAGAGCGGCACAGATACGCAGTATTTT. Translating gives CASSHDFITGWESGTDTQYF.